The 32 T cell receptor beta chains in this list originate from one sample, sequenced in a study of T cells in Graves' hyperthyroidism and ophthalmopathy. There were TCR beta CDR3 regions amplified from RNA transcripts. TCR CDR3 underwent first-round RT-PCR with the HTBI primer set. One entry per CDR3 protein results from TCRdb running MiXCR on the multiplex PCR reads. The repertoire holds about 400,000 distinct CDR3 sequences, about an eighth seen once, with approximately 27% in the top ten. Material for sequencing was blood. The receptors shown here come from a middle-aged man with Graves' ophthalmopathy.

At least ten counts were recorded for this clonotype. This chain links TRBV24-1 with TRBJ1-2; 7 bases fit TRBD1. CDR1 is KGHDR, CDR2 SFDVKD, per germline. The CDR3 is 16 amino acids. The V segment lost 4 bases and the J segment 7 bases; nucleotides outside the gene matches: 14. CDR3 sequence: CATSDPTSTGLGGYTF. In nucleotides, the CDR3 is TGTGCCACCAGTGACCCAACCTCGACAGGGCTAGGTGGCTACACCTTC.

The gene calls are TRBV5-1 and TRBJ2-1, with 12 bases aligning to TRBD2. Looked up from germline, CDR1 is SGHRS and CDR2 is YFSETQ. V was pared by 2 bases and J by 5 bases, with 5 bases of the junction left unmatched. The CDR3 totals 16 residues. This chain's CDR3 is CASSFKTSGRNNEQFF. The CDR3 DNA is TGCGCCAGCAGCTTTAAAACTAGCGGGAGGAACAATGAGCAGTTCTTC.

This clonotype came up many times. The gene calls are TRBV20-1 and TRBJ2-7; tentatively, D is TRBD2 (6 bases). The V end was cut by 5 bases, the J end by 7 bases, with 21 bases between. The germline V gene encodes CDR1 DFQATT and CDR2 SNEGSKA (reference sequence). The CDR3 contains 14 residues. The CDR3 reads CSALPMTREREQYF. For the CDR3, the DNA is TGCAGTGCTCTCCCGATGACGCGGGAAAGGGAGCAGTACTTC.

This clonotype was detected ten times or more. V gene TRBV20-1 combines with J gene TRBJ2-1; D possibly corresponds to TRBD1 (5 bases). This CDR3 contains 12 residues. V was pared by 3 bases and J by 9 bases, with 12 bases between. CDR1 DFQATT and CDR2 SNEGSKA come from the germline V gene (reference sequence). This CDR3 is CSASDTTVEQFF. The CDR3 DNA follows: TGCAGTGCTAGCGACACGACAGTTGAGCAGTTCTTC.

The chain links TRBV13 to TRBJ2-5; TRBD2 agrees at 8 bases. CDR3 length equals 14 residues. After removal of 6 bases from V and 5 bases from J, the junction contained 8 bases not matched to a gene. Germline assignment: CDR1 PRHDT and CDR2 FYEKMQ (reference sequence). The CDR3 sequence is CASRKAGAAETQYF. The CDR3 nucleotides are TGTGCCAGCAGGAAAGCGGGAGCTGCTGAGACCCAGTACTTC.

This clonotype has a handful of counts. J is TRBJ2-4 and V is TRBV10-3; TRBD1 is a possible D gene (5 bases). This CDR3 contains 14 residues. Trimming stripped 3 bases from V and 8 bases from J, with 14 bases between. Germline CDR1 ENHRY, CDR2 SYGVKD. DNA of the CDR3: TGTGCCATCAGTGACAGAACAGGATCAGACATTCAGTACTTC. It is translated as CAISDRTGSDIQYF.

This clonotype was counted many times. This rearrangement joins TRBV12-3 or TRBV12-4 to TRBJ1-6; weak D call: TRBD1 (5 bases). The V and J ends lost 7 bases and 6 bases respectively, with 16 bases between them. This CDR3 is 15 amino acids long. CDR3 residues: CASIMGGSANSPLHF. Written as DNA, the CDR3 is TGTGCCAGCATCATGGGGGGAAGTGCTAATTCACCCCTCCACTTT.

The J gene is TRBJ2-7, the V gene TRBV20-1, with a weak D call TRBD2 (6 bases). V was clipped by 5 bases and J by 4 bases, with 21 bases between them. This CDR3 has 15 amino acids. Germline V gene lookup returns CDR1 DFQATT and CDR2 SNEGSKA (reference sequence). CDR3 sequence: CSALHGGLRTYEQYF. CDR3 DNA sequence: TGCAGTGCTCTGCACGGGGGACTGAGGACGTACGAGCAGTACTTC.

V is TRBV7-2 and J is TRBJ2-7, with D unresolved. The germline V gene has CDR1 SGHTA and CDR2 FQGNSA. V was cut by 1 base and J by 4 bases, with 14 bases left in between. The CDR3 consists of 15 residues. The CDR3 spells CASSLGGSRGYEQYF. The CDR3 region has the DNA TGTGCCAGCAGCTTAGGTGGTAGCAGAGGATACGAGCAGTACTTC.

This clonotype was found many times. The chain joins TRBV2 to TRBJ1-3, with D perhaps TRBD1 (6 bases). In germline, CDR1 is SNHLY, CDR2 FYNNEI. V lost 5 bases to trimming and J lost 0 bases, with 23 bases between them. This CDR3 spans 19 amino acids. The CDR3 sequence is CASSRDVPKQGPSGNTIYF. CDR3 coding DNA: TGTGCCAGCAGTCGTGATGTTCCTAAACAGGGCCCCTCTGGAAACACCATATATTTT.

In its sample, this clonotype was seen a few times. The chain is built from TRBV12-3 or TRBV12-4 and TRBJ2-1, with TRBD1 identical over 9 bases. The CDR3 length is 15 residues. J was trimmed by 2 bases and V by 6 bases; bases with no gene match: 5. The CDR3 bases are TGTGCCAGCAGCACCGACAGGGGGACCTACAATGAGCAGTTCTTC. Its protein product is CASSTDRGTYNEQFF.

The V call is TRBV30, the J call TRBJ2-1; D unclear. Germline lookup yields CDR1 GTSNPN and CDR2 SVGIG (reference sequence). V was clipped by 0 bases and J by 8 bases, with 11 bases between them. The CDR3 totals 13 residues. The CDR3 sequence: CAWSVTNQYEQFF. The CDR3 nucleotides read TGTGCCTGGAGTGTAACTAACCAGTATGAGCAGTTCTTC.

Only a few counts were recorded for this clonotype. A read error is possible here, since a much larger clone lies one base away. The rearrangement links TRBV12-3 or TRBV12-4 to TRBJ2-1; 7 nucleotides line up with TRBD2. Trimming at V came to 4 bases and at J to 10 bases, leaving 10 bases not matched to a gene. The CDR3 consists of 14 residues. CDR3 protein: CASSWGGGAGEQFF. DNA for the CDR3: TGTGCCAGCAGTTGGGGGGGTGGGGCCGGCGAGCAGTTCTTC.

Only a few counts were recorded for this clonotype. This chain connects TRBV10-3 to TRBJ1-3; D unclear. The CDR3 totals 13 residues. The V end lost 8 bases, the J end lost 2 bases, and 10 bases lay between the germline ends. The V gene's germline CDR1 is ENHRY and CDR2 SYGVKD. The CDR3 here is CAILREPGNTIYF. In nucleotides, the CDR3 is TGTGCCATCCTAAGGGAACCTGGAAACACCATATATTTT.

This clonotype was seen at least ten times. The CDR3 reads CSAKDARTEAFF. Here the CDR3 DNA reads TGCAGTGCTAAGGACGCCAGGACTGAAGCTTTCTTT. This rearrangement joins TRBV20-1 to TRBJ1-1; D ambiguous. The CDR3 sequence is 12 residues long. Germline CDR1 DFQATT, CDR2 SNEGSKA (reference sequence). Trimming stripped 4 bases from V and 5 bases from J, with 11 bases between.

This clonotype was counted ten times or more. The V call is TRBV11-1, the J call TRBJ1-2, with a weak D call TRBD1 (5 bases). This CDR3 is built from 13 residues. Germline lookup yields CDR1 SGHAT and CDR2 FQDESV (reference sequence). The V end was cut by 5 bases, the J end by 2 bases, with 9 bases between. CDR3 bases: TGTGCCAGCAGCCGAGACAGAAACTATGGCTACACCTTC. It yields the protein CASSRDRNYGYTF.

In its sample, this clonotype was seen many times. The J gene is TRBJ2-1, the V gene TRBV20-1; D is unresolved. In germline, CDR1 is DFQATT, CDR2 SNEGSKA (reference sequence). CDR3 size: 10 residues. With 6 bases removed from V and 8 bases from J, the gap between germline ends came to 8 bases. Written as DNA, the CDR3 is TGCAGTGCAGCCTCCGATGAGCAGTTCTTC. This sequence encodes CSAASDEQFF.

In its sample, this clonotype was seen many times. The chain is built from TRBV12-3 or TRBV12-4 and TRBJ2-5; 7 bases align to TRBD2. Trimming cost V 2 bases and J 5 bases; bases outside gene matches: 8. The length of the CDR3 is 15 residues. The CDR3 DNA sequence: TGTGCCAGCAGTTTACGTGGGACTAAGGTTGAGACCCAGTACTTC. It specifies CASSLRGTKVETQYF.

This clonotype was observed at least ten times. The chain joins TRBV30 to TRBJ1-5; 8 bases agree with TRBD1. V was clipped by 8 bases and J by 2 bases; unmatched bases: 2. The CDR3 has 12 amino acids. Germline V gene sequence: CDR1 GTSNPN, CDR2 SVGIG (reference sequence). The DNA for the CDR3 is TGTGCCCTGGGACAGGGCAATCAGCCCCAGCATTTT. Translating gives CALGQGNQPQHF.

As concerns this clonotype: This clone may be a read error of a much larger clone one base away. The chain couples TRBV24-1 to TRBJ1-1; 10 bases are a match to TRBD1. Germline V gene lookup returns CDR1 KGHDR and CDR2 SFDVKD. The CDR3 length is 14 residues. The CDR3 bases are TGTGCCACAAGAGGACAGGGGGTAGACACTGAAGCTCTCTTT. Translated, it gives CATRGQGVDTEALF.

As to this clonotype: Mismatch with germline at one junction end may stem from a read error. The V call is TRBV12-3 or TRBV12-4, the J call TRBJ1-5; a weak D match, TRBD1 (5 bases). The length of the CDR3 is 15 residues. The CDR3 bases are TGTGTCAGCAGCCTGACGGGCCCCGGGGGTCAGCCCCAGCATTTT. Protein sequence: CVSSLTGPGGQPQHF.

Many counts were recorded for this clonotype. The chain uses TRBV20-1 and TRBJ2-3, with D perhaps TRBD1 (5 bases). The V and J ends lost 1 base and 2 bases respectively, with 22 bases between them. Germline V CDR1 and CDR2: DFQATT, SNEGSKA (reference sequence). The CDR3 totals 18 residues. The chain's CDR3 is CSARGQGAQIAYTDTQYF. CDR3 sequence (DNA): TGCAGTGCTAGAGGCCAAGGGGCGCAAATTGCCTACACAGATACGCAGTATTTT.

This clonotype was found many times. The V gene is TRBV7-9, the J gene TRBJ2-5; the D gene could be TRBD1 or TRBD2 (6 bases each). The CDR3 extends over 17 amino acids. The germline V gene has CDR1 SEHNR and CDR2 FQNEAQ (reference sequence). Trimming stripped 1 base from V and 5 bases from J, with 20 bases between. The CDR3 is CASSLVLGGGRRETQYF. In DNA, the CDR3 is TGTGCCAGCAGCTTAGTACTAGGGGGAGGCCGCCGGGAGACCCAGTACTTC. Full variable domain (missing parts from reference TRBV7-9 and TRBJ2-5): DTGVSQNPRHKITKRGQNVTFRCDPISEHNRLYWYRQTLGQGPEFLTYFQNEAQLEKSRLLSDRFSAERPKGSFSTLEIQRTEQGDSAMYLCASSLVLGGGRRETQYFGPGTRLLVL.

This clonotype was counted between two and nine times. V is TRBV29-1 and J is TRBJ2-1; D not certain. Deletions cut 6 bases from V and 5 bases from J, with 11 bases between. The CDR3 totals 12 residues. Per germline, CDR1 SQVTM and CDR2 ANQGSEA. As DNA, the CDR3 is TGCAGCGTGTCAGAGCCCAACAATGAGCAGTTCTTC. Amino acid sequence: CSVSEPNNEQFF.

This chain joins TRBV7-8 and TRBJ2-1; D possibly corresponds to TRBD2 (6 bases). The CDR3 totals 16 residues. Germline V gene data show CDR1 as SGHVS and CDR2 as FQNEAQ. With 2 bases removed from V and 7 bases from J, the gap between germline ends came to 18 bases. The CDR3 sequence is CASSLIVTSPGNEQFF. The CDR3 DNA reads TGTGCCAGCAGCTTAATAGTAACTAGCCCTGGGAATGAGCAGTTCTTC.

This clonotype was recorded at least ten times. The chain carries TRBV20-1 and TRBJ2-5, with D unresolved. The germline V and J ends were trimmed by 6 bases and 3 bases, with 5 bases remaining between them. Germline V gives CDR1 DFQATT, CDR2 SNEGSKA (reference sequence). This CDR3 comprises 10 residues. The CDR3: CSAPKETQYF. CDR3 bases: TGCAGTGCCCCTAAAGAGACCCAGTACTTC.

This clonotype was counted ten times or more. This chain links TRBV7-9 with TRBJ2-1; TRBD2 agrees at 8 bases. CDR3 length equals 12 residues. The germline V gene encodes CDR1 SEHNR and CDR2 FQNEAQ (reference sequence). V lost 4 bases and J lost 13; bases outside the gene matches: 6. In nucleotides, the CDR3 is TGTGCCAGCAGCTCCTTAGCGGGATCCCAGTTCTTC. It yields the protein CASSSLAGSQFF. Complete variable domain (other parts from reference TRBV7-9 and TRBJ2-1): DTGVSQNPRHKITKRGQNVTFRCDPISEHNRLYWYRQTLGQGPEFLTYFQNEAQLEKSRLLSDRFSAERPKGSFSTLEIQRTEQGDSAMYLCASSSLAGSQFFGPGTRLTVL.

This clonotype was recorded many times. The J gene is TRBJ2-7, the V gene TRBV28; possible D gene TRBD1, 5 bases. The CDR3 consists of 14 residues. Germline V gene data show CDR1 as MDHEN and CDR2 as SYDVKM. V gave up 7 bases and J gave up 0 bases, with 13 bases separating them. CDR3 DNA sequence: TGTGCCAGCAAGGCAGGGATCAGCTCCTACGAGCAGTACTTC. It translates to CASKAGISSYEQYF. The variable domain in full, with the rest retrieved from reference TRBV28 and TRBJ2-7, is DVKVTQSSRYLVKRTGEKVFLECVQDMDHENMFWYRQDPGLGLRLIYFSYDVKMKEKGDIPEGYSVSREKKERFSLILESASTNQTSMYLCASKAGISSYEQYFGPGTRLTVT.

This clonotype was seen ten or more times. The chain recombines TRBV7-8 with TRBJ2-2, with TRBD1 as a possible D gene (5 bases). The CDR3 totals 15 residues. V lost 4 bases and J 1 base, leaving 10 bases between the germline ends. Germline values: CDR1 SGHVS, CDR2 FQNEAQ. CDR3 region: CASSSLGLNTGELFF. The CDR3 DNA reads as TGTGCCAGCAGCTCCCTGGGGCTGAACACCGGGGAGCTGTTTTTT.

Ten or more counts support this clonotype. V is TRBV27 and J is TRBJ2-7; the match to TRBD1 covers 8 bases. Trimming cost V 6 bases and J 3 bases; bases outside gene matches: 10. Per germline, CDR1 MNHEY and CDR2 SMNVEV (reference sequence). There are 15 residues in the CDR3. DNA for the CDR3: TGTGCCAGCAGCCTACAGGGGGGTAAGGGCTACGAGCAGTACTTC. It specifies CASSLQGGKGYEQYF.

This clonotype was counted many times. V is TRBV28 and J is TRBJ1-5, with 7 nucleotides matching TRBD1. Germline V gene data show CDR1 as MDHEN and CDR2 as SYDVKM. This CDR3 is built from 13 residues. V lost 10 bases and J lost 3; bases outside the gene matches: 6. CDR3: CAITGDNNQPQHF. The CDR3 bases are TGTGCCATTACAGGGGATAACAATCAGCCCCAGCATTTT.

This sequence joins TRBV7-3 and TRBJ2-3; 14 bases are shared with TRBD2. Trimming removed 3 bases from V and 7 bases from J; junction bases left unmatched: 9. CDR1 is SGHTA and CDR2 is FQGTGA in the germline V gene. This CDR3 is built from 17 residues. In nucleotides, the CDR3 is TGTGCCAGCAGCTTGACGACTAGCGGGAGGGCTAAAAATACGCAGTATTTT. This sequence encodes CASSLTTSGRAKNTQYF.